A selection of T cell receptor beta chains follows, all from one sample in a study of T-cell reconstitution after alpha-beta-depleted transplantation in children. TCRdb used MiXCR to reprocess the PCR reads, holding one entry per CDR3 protein. Altogether 550,000 to 800,000 distinct CDR3 sequences are present, around 13% being singletons, with the ten largest covering 0.79%. The source material was PBMCs, sampled before TCRalphabeta/CD19-depleted stem cell transplant. Receptor source: a girl aged 2 to 10 with congenital amegakaryocytic thrombocytopenia, due to receive a stem cell transplant. Both conserved end residues are part of each CDR3. D genes are given only for firm matches. Size tells how often a clone was seen (once, few, many) or the class of an expanded clone, and some rows leave it out.

v_call	j_call	d_call	clone_size	cdr3_nt	cdr3_aa
TRBV28	TRBJ2-1	.	few	TGTGCCAGCAGTCCACTTGTCCGGGTACATGAGCAGTTCTTC	CASSPLVRVHEQFF
TRBV12-3/TRBV12-4	TRBJ1-3	.	many	TGTGCCAGCAGTTTAATGACGGGGGCTGGAAACACCATATATTTT	CASSLMTGAGNTIYF
TRBV12-3/TRBV12-4	TRBJ2-2	.	.	TGTGCCAGCACCCCGACTTTGAACACCGGGGAGCTGTTTTTT	CASTPTLNTGELFF
TRBV19	TRBJ2-3	.	.	TGTGCCAGTGGACCCAGAGATAGCACAGATACGCAGTATTTT	CASGPRDSTDTQYF
TRBV11-2	TRBJ2-7	TRBD2	few	TGTGCCAGCAGCCCCAACCCGGGACTAGCGGGAGGGCTATACGAGCAGTACTTC	CASSPNPGLAGGLYEQYF
TRBV27	TRBJ2-2	TRBD1	.	TGTGCCTGCAGTTTATCGGCCGGGACAGGGTTGGCCGGGGAGCTGTTTTTT	CACSLSAGTGLAGELFF
TRBV12-3/TRBV12-4	TRBJ1-1	.	many	TGTGCCAGCCTACCGGAGAACACTGAAGCTTTCTTT	CASLPENTEAFF
TRBV5-1	TRBJ2-5	TRBD2	.	TGCGCCAGCAGTAGGGGACTAGTGGTCACAAAAGAGACCCAGTACTTC	CASSRGLVVTKETQYF
TRBV7-2	TRBJ1-1	.	many	TGTGCCAGCAGCTTAGTTGCCGGTTCATGGTACACTGAAGCTTTCTTT	CASSLVAGSWYTEAFF
TRBV5-4	TRBJ2-1	.	once	TGTGCCAGCGGCCCCCGGAACAATGAGCAGTTCTTC	CASGPRNNEQFF
TRBV20-1	TRBJ2-1	TRBD2	few	TGCAGTGCCTCCTATCTAGCGGGAGGTATGAGCTCCTACAATGAGCAGTTCTTC	CSASYLAGGMSSYNEQFF
TRBV20-1	TRBJ2-1	.	few	TGCAGTCCCGGACGGGACCTAGTCTACAATGAGCAGTTCTTC	CSPGRDLVYNEQFF
TRBV5-1	TRBJ2-7	TRBD2	.	TGCGCCAGCTGTCCAGCGGGAGGAAAAATCTACGAGCAGTACTTC	CASCPAGGKIYEQYF
TRBV20-1	TRBJ2-5	TRBD2	few	TGCAGTGCTAGAGAGGAGACTAGCGGGAGTTATGGGACCCAGTACTTC	CSAREETSGSYGTQYF
TRBV29-1	TRBJ1-1	.	many	TGCAGCGTTGGACCCGGTTTGAACACTGAAGCTTTCTTT	CSVGPGLNTEAFF
TRBV28	TRBJ1-2	.	few	TGTGCCAGCAGTTTCGGGGAGGGCACCTATGGCTACACCTTC	CASSFGEGTYGYTF
TRBV12-3/TRBV12-4	TRBJ1-1	.	many	TGTGCCAGCAGTTTGAGGTTAGGGGATGAAGCTTTCTTT	CASSLRLGDEAFF
TRBV20-1	TRBJ2-2	TRBD2	few	TGCAGTGCTAGAGATGGCCCCGGGACTAAAATATTGGGCGGGGAGCTGTTTTTT	CSARDGPGTKILGGELFF
TRBV20-1	TRBJ1-1	.	many	TGCAGTGCAGGTCACAGGGCGACCACTGAAGCTTTCTTT	CSAGHRATTEAFF
TRBV7-9	TRBJ2-1	TRBD2	many	TGTGCCAGCAGCCTAGCGGCTAGAGAACACCGGGATGAGCAGTTCTTC	CASSLAAREHRDEQFF
TRBV20-1	TRBJ2-3	.	few	TGCAGTGCTAGGCACAGGACCACCACAGATACGCAGTATTTT	CSARHRTTTDTQYF
TRBV5-1	TRBJ2-7	TRBD2	many	TGCGCCAGCAGTATGAGACTAGCGGGGGCCTACGAGCAGTACTTC	CASSMRLAGAYEQYF
TRBV5-1	TRBJ2-2	.	many	TGCGCCAGCAGCCGGGGGGACACGATCACCGGGGAGCTGTTTTTT	CASSRGDTITGELFF
TRBV7-9	TRBJ2-7	.	many	TGTGCCAGCAGCTTAGCTGCATGGGCGTACGAGCAGTACTTC	CASSLAAWAYEQYF
TRBV29-1	TRBJ1-4	TRBD1	few	TGCAGCGGCCAGGGGGCGGAAAAACTGTTTTTT	CSGQGAEKLFF
TRBV20-1	TRBJ2-1	TRBD2	many	TGCAGTGCTAGCGGACTAGTTAGCAATGAGCAGTTCTTC	CSASGLVSNEQFF
TRBV25-1	TRBJ2-1	.	.	TGTGCCAACAGTACCTACAATGAGCAGTTCTTC	CANSTYNEQFF
TRBV20-1	TRBJ2-2	TRBD1	few	TGCAGTGCTTCAGGAGCAGGGGGCTTTTCGAACACCGGGGAGCTGTTTTTT	CSASGAGGFSNTGELFF
TRBV5-1	TRBJ2-5	.	.	TGCGCCAGCAGCACGACCGGGCCCCAAGCAAGGGAGACCCAGTACTTC	CASSTTGPQARETQYF
TRBV29-1	TRBJ2-7	TRBD2	.	TGCAGCGTTCATGGACTAGCGGGAAAGACCTACGAGCAGTACTTC	CSVHGLAGKTYEQYF
TRBV20-1	TRBJ2-7	.	few	TGCAGTGCTAGAGCCGACAATCTAGCCTACGAGCAGTACTTC	CSARADNLAYEQYF
TRBV27	TRBJ2-7	TRBD1	.	TGTGCCAGCAGTTCACAGGGGGGACCAGCCTACGAGCAGTACTTC	CASSSQGGPAYEQYF
TRBV10-3	TRBJ1-1	TRBD1	.	TGTGCCATCAGTGAAGCGACAGGGATAGACACTGAAGCTTTCTTT	CAISEATGIDTEAFF
TRBV29-1	TRBJ2-3	.	once	TGCAGCGGTCGCCCGATCTACAACCCAGATACGCAGTATTTT	CSGRPIYNPDTQYF
TRBV12-3/TRBV12-4	TRBJ2-1	.	many	TGTGCCAGCATGGGATTCTCCTACAATGAGCAGTTCTTC	CASMGFSYNEQFF
TRBV5-1	TRBJ2-3	.	many	TGCGCCAGCAGCTTTGGAGAGGGCAGCACAGATACGCAGTATTTT	CASSFGEGSTDTQYF
TRBV29-1	TRBJ2-3	.	many	TGCAGCGTTGGACGGACAGAGTTCACAGATACGCAGTATTTT	CSVGRTEFTDTQYF
TRBV6-4	TRBJ1-2	TRBD1	few	TGTGCCAGCAGTGACGCTCCGGGACAGGGTGGCTACACCTTC	CASSDAPGQGGYTF
TRBV27	TRBJ2-1	TRBD2	few	TGTGCCAGCAGCCCCGGGGTAGCGGGAGGTAACGAGCAGTTCTTC	CASSPGVAGGNEQFF
TRBV30	TRBJ2-7	.	few	TGTGCCCACGAAAAGGCGGGTGGCTCCTACGAGCAGTACTTC	CAHEKAGGSYEQYF
TRBV9	TRBJ2-7	TRBD1	.	TGTGCCAGCAGCGCTGACAGGGGGAGAGGGGAGCAGTACTTC	CASSADRGRGEQYF
TRBV5-1	TRBJ2-7	.	few	TGCGCCAGCAGCTTGTTTACAGGGTCCTACGAGCAGTACTTC	CASSLFTGSYEQYF
TRBV12-3/TRBV12-4	TRBJ2-2	.	many	TGTGCCAGCCCTAAGGGTGGAAACACCGGGGAGCTGTTTTTT	CASPKGGNTGELFF
TRBV11-2	TRBJ1-3	TRBD1	.	TGTGCCAGCAGCTTAACAGGGGCAAACACCATATATTTT	CASSLTGANTIYF
TRBV11-2	TRBJ1-1	.	many	TGTGCCAGCAGCTTAATGCGCTCCCAGGGCACTGAAGCTTTCTTT	CASSLMRSQGTEAFF
TRBV4-2	TRBJ1-6	TRBD1	.	TGTGCCAGCAGATATAGTTGGGACAGGCCGGGATTAATTAATTCACCCCTCCACTTT	CASRYSWDRPGLINSPLHF
TRBV20-1	TRBJ1-6	TRBD1	many	TGCAGTGCTAGAGTTGGGACAGGGGATTCACCCCTCCACTTT	CSARVGTGDSPLHF
TRBV5-1	TRBJ2-7	.	few	TGCGCCAGCAGGGTTGTCGACGGCGAGCAGTACTTC	CASRVVDGEQYF
TRBV5-1	TRBJ2-2	.	few	TGCGCCAGCAGCTTGGAGCCACCTACGGTTCTAGTAGTGGTTTCCGGGGAGCTGTTTTTT	CASSLEPPTVLVVVSGELFF
TRBV4-2	TRBJ2-2	.	many	TGTGCCAGCAGCCGGGACTGGGAGCGGTCTCACACCGGGGAGCTGTTTTTT	CASSRDWERSHTGELFF
TRBV5-5	TRBJ2-7	.	many	TGTGCCAGCAGCTTGTCTGGAGGGAGCGCGTCCTACGAGCAGTACTTC	CASSLSGGSASYEQYF
TRBV15	TRBJ2-5	TRBD1	few	TGTGCCACCAGCAGAGATAGGGACAGTACTCAAGAGACCCAGTACTTC	CATSRDRDSTQETQYF
TRBV4-2	TRBJ2-1	.	.	TGTGCCAGCAGCCAAGACCCGGGGCTCCAGGTGGTCAATGAGCAGTTCTTC	CASSQDPGLQVVNEQFF
TRBV6-5	TRBJ1-6	.	.	TGTGCCAGCAGTTACTCGGGTTGGGGGAATTCACCCCTCCACTTT	CASSYSGWGNSPLHF